This T cell receptor (beta chain) is drawn from a study of blood T cell repertoires in COVID-19. Study-wide context: PBMCs, B-cell-depleted T cells, or T cells were the source of the cDNA or gDNA that made up the material.

In the source study's methods: Reference gene primers were amplified, and this amplification served to estimate nucleated cell counts. Method: immunoSEQ multiplex PCR; TCRdb's copy keeps in-frame clones and lacks some. V and J calls and clone size are copied from that table; D and trimming were computed from the DNA. Of 190,000 or so clones listed, about 84% are singletons. V gave up 4 bases and J gave up 2 bases; unmatched junction bases: 7. The CDR3 covers 17 residues. CDR1 and CDR2 (germline): KGHDR, SFDVKD. Participant age was roughly 18 to 89 years, and participants resided in about 25 US areas. Each recovered donor of Cohort 3 presented with two negative PCRs, clearance, or symptom resolution.

The sequenced material came from PBMCs or T cells enriched from blood (not recorded which). This chain uses TRBV24-1 with TRBJ1-5; 10 bases line up with TRBD1. The clonotype originates from a young woman who had recovered from COVID-19. This CDR3 reads CATSEGTGDVGNQPQHF. The CDR3 DNA is TGTGCCACCAGTGAAGGGACAGGGGACGTCGGCAATCAGCCCCAGCATTTT.